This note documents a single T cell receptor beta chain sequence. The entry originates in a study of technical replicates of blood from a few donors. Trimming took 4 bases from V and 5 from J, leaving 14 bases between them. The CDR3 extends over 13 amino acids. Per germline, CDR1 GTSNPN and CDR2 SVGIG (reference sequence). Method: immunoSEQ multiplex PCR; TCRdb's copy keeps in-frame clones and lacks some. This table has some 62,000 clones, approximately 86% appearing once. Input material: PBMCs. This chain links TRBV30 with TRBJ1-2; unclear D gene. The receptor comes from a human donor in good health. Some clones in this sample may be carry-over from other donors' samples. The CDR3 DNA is TGTGCCTGGACCTCCTATTACCTTTATGGCTACACCTTC. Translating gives CAWTSYYLYGYTF. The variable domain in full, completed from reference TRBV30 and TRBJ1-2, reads SQTIHQWPATLVQPVGSPLSLECTVEGTSNPNLYWYRQAAGRGLQLLFYSVGIGQISSEVPQNLSASRPQDRQFILSSKKLLLSDSGFYLCAWTSYYLYGYTFGSGTRLTVV.